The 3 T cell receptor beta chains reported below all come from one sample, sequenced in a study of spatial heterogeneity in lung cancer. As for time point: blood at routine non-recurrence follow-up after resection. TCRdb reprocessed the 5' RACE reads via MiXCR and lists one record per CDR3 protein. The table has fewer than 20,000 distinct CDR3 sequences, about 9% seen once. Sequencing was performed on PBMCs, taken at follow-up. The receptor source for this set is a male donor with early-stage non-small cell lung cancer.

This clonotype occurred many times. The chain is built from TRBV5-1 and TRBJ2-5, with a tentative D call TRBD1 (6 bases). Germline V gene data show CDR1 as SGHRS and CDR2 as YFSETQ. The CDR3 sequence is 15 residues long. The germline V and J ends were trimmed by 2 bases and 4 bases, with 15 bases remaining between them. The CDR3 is CASSFTPQGVETQYF. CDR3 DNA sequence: TGCGCCAGCAGCTTCACTCCACAGGGCGTAGAGACCCAGTACTTC.

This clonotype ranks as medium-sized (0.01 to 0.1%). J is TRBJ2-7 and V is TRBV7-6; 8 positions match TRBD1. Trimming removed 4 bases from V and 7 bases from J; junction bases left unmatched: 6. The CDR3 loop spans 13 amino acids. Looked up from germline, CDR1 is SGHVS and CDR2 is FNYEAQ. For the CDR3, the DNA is TGTGCCAGCAGCTACAGGACAGGGAGGGAGCAGTACTTC. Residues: CASSYRTGREQYF.

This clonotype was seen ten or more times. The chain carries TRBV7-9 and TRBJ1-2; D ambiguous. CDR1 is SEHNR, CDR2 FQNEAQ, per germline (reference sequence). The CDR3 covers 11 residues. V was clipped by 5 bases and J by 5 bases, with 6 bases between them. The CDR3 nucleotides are TGTGCCAGCAGCCCAGGATATGGCTACACCTTC. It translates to CASSPGYGYTF.